This T cell receptor beta chain was sequenced during a study of T cells in Graves' hyperthyroidism and ophthalmopathy. Researchers took RNA transcripts and amplified the TCR beta CDR3 regions from them. The primer set for the first-round RT-PCR of the TCR CDR3 was HTBI. TCRdb re-called the multiplex PCR reads with MiXCR, one entry per CDR3 protein. The table includes hundreds of thousands of distinct CDR3 sequences, 11% to 15% detected once. The trim removed 6 bases at V and 4 bases at J, leaving 9 bases unmatched. CDR3 length: 16 residues. Sequencing was done on a sample of blood. This TCR came from a woman aged 18-29 years with Graves' hyperthyroidism. This chain joins TRBV12-3 or TRBV12-4 and TRBJ1-5; TRBD1 matches 10 bases. CDR3 in amino acids: CASSPPGQGTNQPQHF. Here the CDR3 DNA reads TGTGCCAGCAGCCCACCGGGACAGGGGACTAATCAGCCCCAGCATTTT.